Listed below are T cell receptor beta chains from one sample, sequenced in a study of regulatory T cells in long-lasting Graves disease. TCRdb fed the multiplex PCR reads into MiXCR, producing one record per CDR3 protein. The profile covers 600,000 to 800,000 distinct CDR3 sequences, with 30% appearing a single time and around 42% taken by the ten largest. The specimen comprised peripheral blood mononuclear cells (PBMCs), sampled when the disease was refractory, from a patient treated with antithyroid drugs. The receptor source for this set is a female donor with Graves disease. Both conserved end residues are part of each CDR3. A D gene is named only where the DNA matches it firmly. A clone size is listed for some rows: how often the clone was seen (once, few, many), or a class if it is expanded.

abundance | d_gene | j_gene | v_gene | CDR3aa | CDR3nt
. | TRBD2 | TRBJ2-7 | TRBV29-1 | CSVDGLAEVGEQYF | TGCAGCGTTGATGGACTAGCCGAGGTAGGCGAGCAGTACTTC
few | . | TRBJ2-7 | TRBV15 | CATSSTRLGEQYF | TGTGCCACCAGCAGTACCCGGCTTGGGGAGCAGTACTTC
few | . | TRBJ1-1 | TRBV6-1 | CASSPAIRGLQEAFF | TGTGCCAGCAGTCCCGCGATTAGAGGGCTTCAGGAAGCTTTCTTT
. | . | TRBJ2-2 | TRBV6-5 | CASSYWREDTGELFF | TGTGCCAGCAGTTACTGGCGGGAAGACACCGGGGAGCTGTTTTTT
. | TRBD2 | TRBJ2-7 | TRBV20-1 | CSARAPGASGRHEQYF | TGCAGTGCTAGGGCCCCGGGTGCGAGCGGGAGACACGAGCAGTACTTC
many | . | TRBJ1-1 | TRBV2 | CASSVLGSTEAFF | TGTGCCAGCAGTGTGTTAGGTTCCACTGAAGCTTTCTTT
. | TRBD1 | TRBJ1-5 | TRBV20-1 | CSVRGGGSNQPQHF | TGCAGTGTTAGAGGGGGCGGCAGCAATCAGCCCCAGCATTTT
. | . | TRBJ1-4 | TRBV6-1 | CASSRDLNEKLFF | TGTGCCAGCAGCCGAGATCTTAATGAAAAACTGTTTTTT
few | . | TRBJ2-7 | TRBV5-4 | CASSTGLTYEQYF | TGTGCCAGCAGCACCGGTTTAACTTACGAGCAGTACTTC
few | . | TRBJ1-5 | TRBV30 | CAWKGVNQPQHF | TGTGCCTGGAAGGGAGTCAATCAGCCCCAGCATTTT
many | . | TRBJ1-1 | TRBV2 | CASMVGQLAFF | TGTGCCAGCATGGTGGGGCAGTTGGCTTTCTTT
few | . | TRBJ2-5 | TRBV5-4 | CASSSQTIQETQYF | TGTGCCAGCAGCTCCCAAACTATCCAAGAGACCCAGTACTTC
many | TRBD1 | TRBJ1-2 | TRBV6-1 | CASSGQASYGYTF | TGTGCCAGCAGCGGACAGGCTTCCTATGGCTACACCTTC
few | . | TRBJ1-1 | TRBV7-9 | CASSFLEPEAFF | TGTGCCAGCAGCTTCCTTGAACCTGAAGCTTTCTTT
few | TRBD1 | TRBJ2-2 | TRBV27 | CASSTRDRSTNTGELFF | TGTGCCAGCAGCACCCGGGACAGGTCAACGAACACCGGGGAGCTGTTTTTT
. | . | TRBJ2-5 | TRBV3-1 | CASSQALALGGPQYF | TGTGCCAGCAGCCAGGCCCTAGCGCTCGGGGGGCCCCAGTACTTC
many | . | TRBJ1-4 | TRBV12-3/TRBV12-4 | CASNKGATNEKLFF | TGTGCCAGCAACAAGGGAGCAACTAATGAAAAACTGTTTTTT
. | . | TRBJ2-2 | TRBV5-5 | CASTRTWNTPGTGELFF | TGTGCCAGCACCCGTACCTGGAACACGCCAGGGACCGGGGAGCTGTTTTTT
. | TRBD2 | TRBJ2-2 | TRBV6-5 | CASSYSGRANGELFF | TGTGCCAGCAGTTACAGCGGGAGGGCGAACGGGGAGCTGTTTTTT
. | TRBD1 | TRBJ2-7 | TRBV7-9 | CASSLARTGAYEQYF | TGTGCCAGCAGCTTAGCGAGGACAGGGGCCTACGAGCAGTACTTC
. | . | TRBJ2-7 | TRBV30 | CAWNRVTHEQYF | TGTGCCTGGAATAGGGTCACCCACGAGCAGTACTTC
. | TRBD2 | TRBJ2-1 | TRBV10-3 | CAIRAGLAGEAEYNEQFF | TGTGCCATCAGGGCGGGACTAGCGGGAGAGGCGGAATACAATGAGCAGTTCTTC
few | TRBD1 | TRBJ2-2 | TRBV27 | CASSFLGQTNTGELFF | TGTGCCAGCAGTTTCCTGGGACAGACGAACACCGGGGAGCTGTTTTTT
few | . | TRBJ1-2 | TRBV29-1 | CSVGDSGYGYTF | TGCAGCGTTGGGGACTCCGGCTATGGCTACACCTTC
many | TRBD1 | TRBJ1-2 | TRBV28 | CASSSVWDSYGYTF | TGTGCCAGCAGTTCCGTGTGGGACAGCTATGGCTACACCTTC
. | TRBD1 | TRBJ2-5 | TRBV27 | CASSFGTAFLETQYF | TGTGCCAGCAGTTTCGGGACAGCCTTCCTCGAGACCCAGTACTTC
once | TRBD2 | TRBJ2-5 | TRBV3-1 | CASSQGLAGGPGETQYF | TGTGCCAGCAGCCAGGGACTAGCGGGAGGGCCGGGGGAGACCCAGTACTTC
many | . | TRBJ1-5 | TRBV28 | CASNFGGRNQPQHF | TGTGCCAGCAACTTCGGGGGCCGCAATCAGCCCCAGCATTTT
. | . | TRBJ2-1 | TRBV28 | CASRPSLGGREQFF | TGTGCCAGCAGACCATCCCTTGGGGGGAGAGAGCAGTTCTTC
many | . | TRBJ2-5 | TRBV28 | CASSLSPAQETQYF | TGTGCCAGCAGTTTATCTCCCGCACAGGAGACCCAGTACTTC
. | TRBD1 | TRBJ2-7 | TRBV15 | CATSPGTASLYEQYF | TGTGCCACCAGTCCCGGGACAGCATCCCTCTACGAGCAGTACTTC
. | TRBD2 | TRBJ2-7 | TRBV20-1 | CSARVGASGSYEQYF | TGCAGTGCTAGAGTAGGGGCTAGCGGGAGTTACGAGCAGTACTTC
few | . | TRBJ1-1 | TRBV7-9 | CASKGEGVNTEAFF | TGTGCCAGCAAGGGAGAGGGGGTCAACACTGAAGCTTTCTTT
few | . | TRBJ1-3 | TRBV12-3/TRBV12-4 | CASRLVSGNTIYF | TGTGCCAGTCGTCTTGTTTCTGGAAACACCATATATTTT
. | TRBD1 | TRBJ2-7 | TRBV7-9 | CASRQGANYEQYF | TGTGCCAGTCGACAGGGGGCCAACTACGAGCAGTACTTC
. | TRBD1 | TRBJ1-1 | TRBV5-6 | CASSARQGATTEAFF | TGTGCCAGCAGCGCCAGACAGGGGGCGACGACTGAAGCTTTCTTT
few | TRBD1 | TRBJ1-4 | TRBV18 | CASSPSWDRVYEKLFF | TGTGCCAGCTCACCAAGCTGGGACAGGGTATATGAAAAACTGTTTTTT
. | . | TRBJ1-2 | TRBV10-3 | CAITPGAQGVDGYTF | TGTGCCATCACCCCCGGGGCACAGGGTGTGGATGGCTACACCTTC
few | . | TRBJ1-2 | TRBV15 | CATSSGSGAANYGYTF | TGTGCCACCAGCAGTGGGTCAGGGGCAGCAAACTATGGCTACACCTTC
few | . | TRBJ1-3 | TRBV24-1 | CATSPSKGPGNTIYF | TGTGCCACCAGTCCGTCAAAAGGGCCTGGAAACACCATATATTTT
many | . | TRBJ1-2 | TRBV10-2 | CASGTDYGYTF | TGTGCCAGCGGAACCGACTATGGCTACACCTTC
many | . | TRBJ1-1 | TRBV5-6 | CASSLTGSSMNTEAFF | TGTGCCAGCAGCTTGACCGGGTCCAGCATGAACACTGAAGCTTTCTTT
many | . | TRBJ1-2 | TRBV6-5 | CASSYSATTNHGYTF | TGTGCCAGCAGTTACTCGGCGACAACGAACCATGGCTACACCTTC
. | . | TRBJ1-1 | TRBV7-9 | CASSSSGPLRTEAFF | TGTGCCAGCAGCTCGTCCGGTCCTTTGAGGACTGAAGCTTTCTTT
. | TRBD1 | TRBJ1-5 | TRBV6-2/TRBV6-3 | CASSSFGTGGLSNQPQHF | TGTGCCAGCAGTTCCTTCGGGACAGGGGGGCTCAGCAATCAGCCCCAGCATTTT
. | . | TRBJ1-6 | TRBV3-1 | CASSQLDSNSPLHF | TGTGCCAGCAGCCAACTGGACAGTAATTCACCCCTCCACTTT
few | . | TRBJ2-5 | TRBV15 | CATSSAPTPDRQTGEETQYF | TGTGCCACCAGCAGCGCTCCAACCCCGGACCGACAGACCGGGGAGGAGACCCAGTACTTC
. | TRBD1 | TRBJ1-1 | TRBV29-1 | CSADPGGITEAFF | TGCAGCGCTGACCCAGGGGGAATCACTGAAGCTTTCTTT
many | TRBD1 | TRBJ1-5 | TRBV28 | CASSLQGDQPQHF | TGTGCCAGCAGCCTACAGGGGGATCAGCCCCAGCATTTT
few | TRBD1 | TRBJ2-7 | TRBV13 | CASSLAMGQGLYEQYF | TGTGCCAGCAGCCTTGCCATGGGACAGGGGCTCTACGAGCAGTACTTC
few | . | TRBJ1-2 | TRBV27 | CASSLGPRRGYTF | TGTGCCAGCAGTCTCGGCCCACGTCGTGGCTACACCTTC
few | TRBD1 | TRBJ2-7 | TRBV25-1 | CASSDPTGGVAPYEQYF | TGTGCCAGCAGTGATCCAACAGGGGGAGTAGCACCCTATGAGCAGTACTTC
few | . | TRBJ1-1 | TRBV12-3/TRBV12-4 | CASSFIAGPGWDTEAFF | TGTGCCAGCAGTTTTATTGCCGGTCCCGGTTGGGACACTGAAGCTTTCTTT
once | . | TRBJ2-7 | TRBV5-4 | CASSNGVGAYEQYF | TGTGCCAGCTCGAACGGGGTTGGGGCCTACGAGCAGTACTTC